Listed below are T cell receptor beta chains from one sample, sequenced in a study of OX40 agonist ivuxolimab in advanced cancers. The method was immunoSEQ multiplex PCR; TCRdb's version includes in-frame clones alone and lacks a portion of them. This sample carries tens of thousands of clones, around 83% of them seen once, and the ten largest clones take 27%. The sequences come from CD4+ or CD8+ T cells sorted from blood, collected in a trial of the OX40 agonist ivuxolimab. The receptors were sampled from an adult with an advanced solid tumor such as melanoma, head and neck, liver or kidney cancer. The CDR3 runs from the conserved cysteine through the conserved F or W. D genes are given only for firm matches. Size is stated for part of the rows, as once, few or many counts, or as a class when the clone is expanded.

abundance	d_gene	v_gene	j_gene	CDR3aa	CDR3nt
NA	TRBD1	TRBV14	TRBJ1-1	CASSPRDRFTEAFF	TGTGCCAGCAGCCCCCGGGACAGGTTCACTGAAGCTTTCTTT
NA	TRBD2	TRBV7-9	TRBJ2-5	CASSLVFTSGEETQYF	TGTGCCAGCAGCTTAGTGTTTACTAGCGGTGAAGAGACCCAGTACTTC
NA	NA	TRBV7-9	TRBJ1-1	CASSLVRTVTEAFF	TGTGCCAGCAGCTTAGTCAGGACGGTCACTGAAGCTTTCTTT
NA	NA	TRBV28	TRBJ1-5	CASNPSRGEQPQHF	TGTGCCAGCAACCCGTCCCGGGGAGAACAGCCCCAGCATTTT
NA	NA	TRBV6-6	TRBJ2-1	CASARDEGALWFF	TGTGCCAGCGCCCGGGACGAAGGGGCATTATGGTTCTTC
once	NA	TRBV27	TRBJ2-3	CASSSSLGTDTQYF	TGTGCCAGCAGCTCCTCCTTGGGCACAGATACGCAGTATTTT
NA	NA	TRBV6-6	TRBJ1-1	CASSSIQGNTEAFF	TGTGCCAGCAGTTCCATACAGGGGAACACTGAAGCTTTCTTT
NA	NA	TRBV5-1	TRBJ2-1	CASSRGGSSSYNEQFF	TGCGCCAGCAGCCGTGGGGGATCTAGCTCCTACAATGAGCAGTTCTTC
NA	TRBD1	TRBV18	TRBJ1-2	CASSPLPGQTLYGYTF	TGTGCCAGCTCACCGCTACCGGGACAGACTCTCTATGGCTACACCTTC
NA	TRBD1	TRBV9	TRBJ2-2	CASSSRQGNTGELFF	TGTGCCAGCAGCTCTAGACAGGGGAACACCGGGGAGCTGTTTTTT
NA	TRBD1	TRBV27	TRBJ1-3	CASSPTGGSGNTIYF	TGTGCCAGCAGCCCAACAGGGGGCTCTGGAAACACCATATATTTT
once	NA	TRBV30	TRBJ1-3	CAWSGGFFANTIYF	TGTGCCTGGAGCGGCGGCTTCTTTGCAAACACCATATATTTT
NA	NA	TRBV7-2	TRBJ1-2	CASSPSLLAADGYTF	TGTGCCAGCAGCCCCAGCCTGCTGGCCGCAGATGGCTACACCTTC
once	NA	TRBV7-9	TRBJ1-4	CASSSDTNEKLFF	TGTGCCAGCAGCTCGGACACTAATGAAAAACTGTTTTTT
few	NA	TRBV2	TRBJ1-2	CASSLQDRYGYTF	TGTGCCAGCAGCCTCCAGGACCGCTATGGCTACACCTTC
NA	NA	TRBV28	TRBJ1-2	CASSLTYTNYGYTF	TGTGCCAGCAGTTTAACCTACACTAACTATGGCTACACCTTC
NA	TRBD1	TRBV29-1	TRBJ1-5	CSVAGTGNQPQHF	TGCAGCGTGGCCGGGACAGGGAATCAGCCCCAGCATTTT
NA	NA	TRBV5-6	TRBJ1-5	CASSLGPDRNQPQHF	TGTGCCAGCAGCTTGGGACCAGACAGGAATCAGCCCCAGCATTTT
few	TRBD1	TRBV19	TRBJ1-2	CASSIPWTGGYTF	TGTGCCAGTAGTATACCCTGGACAGGGGGTTACACCTTC
NA	NA	TRBV4-1	TRBJ2-3	CASSQDPIGGTRPDTQYF	TGCGCCAGCAGCCAAGATCCCATTGGGGGGACGCGTCCAGATACGCAGTATTTT
NA	NA	TRBV4-1	TRBJ2-6	CASSPDSASGRVGANVLTF	TGCGCCAGCAGCCCCGACAGTGCGTCGGGCAGGGTTGGGGCCAACGTCCTGACTTTC
NA	NA	TRBV2	TRBJ2-1	CASRRSESSYNEQFF	TGTGCCAGCAGGAGGTCGGAGAGCTCCTACAATGAGCAGTTCTTC
once	TRBD2	TRBV29-1	TRBJ2-1	CSVASTSTYNEQFF	TGCAGCGTGGCGTCGACTAGCACTTACAATGAGCAGTTCTTC
NA	NA	TRBV11-2	TRBJ2-5	CASSFGFQETQYF	TGTGCCAGCAGCTTTGGGTTCCAAGAGACCCAGTACTTC